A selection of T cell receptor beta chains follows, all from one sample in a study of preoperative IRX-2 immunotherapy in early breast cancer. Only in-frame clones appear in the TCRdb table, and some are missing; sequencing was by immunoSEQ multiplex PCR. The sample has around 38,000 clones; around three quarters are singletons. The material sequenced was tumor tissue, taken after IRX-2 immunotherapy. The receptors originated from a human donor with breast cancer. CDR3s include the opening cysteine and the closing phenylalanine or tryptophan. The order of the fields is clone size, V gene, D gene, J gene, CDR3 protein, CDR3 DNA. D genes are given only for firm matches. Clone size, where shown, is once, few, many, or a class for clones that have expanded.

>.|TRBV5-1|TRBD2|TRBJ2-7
CASSLRGGGFEQYF
TGCGCCAGCAGCTTGCGGGGGGGTGGTTTCGAGCAGTACTTC
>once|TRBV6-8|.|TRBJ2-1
CAIRNGLMGNEQFF
TGTGCCATCAGAAACGGGCTGATGGGTAATGAGCAGTTCTTC
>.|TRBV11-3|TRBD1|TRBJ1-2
CASSFSQGGQGYTF
TGTGCCAGCAGCTTTTCACAGGGGGGTCAAGGCTACACCTTC
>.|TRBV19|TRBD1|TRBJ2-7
CASSATGGPYEQYF
TGTGCCAGTAGTGCAACAGGGGGCCCCTACGAGCAGTACTTC
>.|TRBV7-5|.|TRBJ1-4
CASSVRRTGWDNEKLFF
TGTGCCAGCAGCGTACGGCGGACAGGGTGGGATAATGAAAAACTGTTTTTT
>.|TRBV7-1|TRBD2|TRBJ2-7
CASSLLAGGTYEQYF
TGTGCCAGCAGCTTACTAGCGGGGGGAACCTACGAGCAGTACTTC
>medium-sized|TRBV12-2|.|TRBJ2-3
CAGAAGASTDTQYF
TGTGCCGGGGCGGCGGGGGCTAGCACAGATACGCAGTATTTT
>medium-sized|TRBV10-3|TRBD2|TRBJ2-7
CAISEISGGYEQYF
TGTGCCATCAGTGAGATTAGCGGGGGATACGAGCAGTACTTC
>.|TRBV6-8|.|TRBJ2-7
CASREPRALESRGYF
TGTGCCAGCAGAGAGCCCAGGGCCCTTGAATCCCGAGGGTACTTC
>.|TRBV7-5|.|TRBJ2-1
CASSLAKLAGGYNEQFF
TGTGCCAGCAGCTTGGCCAAACTAGCGGGGGGGTACAATGAGCAGTTCTTC
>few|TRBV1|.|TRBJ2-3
CASSQEGAGGWDTQYF
TGCGCCAGCAGCCAAGAGGGGGCAGGGGGCTGGGATACGCAGTATTTT
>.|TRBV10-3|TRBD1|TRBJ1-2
CAISEYTGDPHGYTF
TGTGCCATCAGTGAGTATACAGGGGACCCTCATGGCTACACCTTC
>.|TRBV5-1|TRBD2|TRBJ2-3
CASSLAGGLAGLARTDTQYF
TGCGCCAGCAGCTTGGCCGGGGGACTAGCGGGCTTAGCACGCACAGATACGCAGTATTTT
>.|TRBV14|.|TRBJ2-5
CASSRSSVETQYF
TGTGCCAGCAGCCGATCATCGGTAGAGACCCAGTACTTC
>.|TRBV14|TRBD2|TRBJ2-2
CASSHPTLAGGTGELFF
TGTGCCAGCAGCCATCCCACACTAGCGGGAGGCACCGGGGAGCTGTTTTTT
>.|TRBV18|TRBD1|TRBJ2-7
CASSPGGQGAYEQYF
TGTGCCAGCTCACCAGGGGGACAGGGGGCCTACGAGCAGTACTTC
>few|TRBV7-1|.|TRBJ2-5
CASSQRPEETQYF
TGTGCCAGCAGCCAACGCCCGGAAGAGACCCAGTACTTC
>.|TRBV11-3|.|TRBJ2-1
CASRFPGAYNEQFF
TGTGCCAGCAGATTTCCCGGGGCCTACAATGAGCAGTTCTTC
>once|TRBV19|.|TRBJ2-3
CASSEGLLGSTQYF
TGTGCCAGTAGCGAAGGACTGTTGGGGAGTACGCAATATTTT
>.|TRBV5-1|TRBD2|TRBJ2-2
CASSLAVAGASSRDRELFF
TGCGCCAGCAGCTTGGCCGTAGCGGGAGCATCGAGTCGGGACCGGGAGCTGTTTTTT
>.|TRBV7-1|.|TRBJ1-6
CASSLEGVAPASPLHF
TGTGCCAGCAGCTTAGAGGGGGTGGCCCCCGCCTCACCCCTCCACTTT
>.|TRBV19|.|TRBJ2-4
CASSWDGDIQYF
TGTGCCAGTAGCTGGGACGGGGACATTCAGTACTTC
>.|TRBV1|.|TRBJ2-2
CASSRPDSPYTGELFF
TGCGCCAGCAGCCGACCGGACTCTCCATACACCGGGGAGCTGTTTTTT
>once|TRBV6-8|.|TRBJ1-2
CASSQRNRVLIYGYTF
TGTGCCAGCAGTCAGAGAAACAGGGTATTGATCTATGGCTACACCTTC
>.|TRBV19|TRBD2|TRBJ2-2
CASSILRGANTGELFF
TGTGCCAGTAGTATACTCCGGGGGGCGAACACCGGGGAGCTGTTTTTT
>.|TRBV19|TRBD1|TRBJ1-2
CASSDNRGWSYGYTF
TGTGCCAGTAGTGATAACAGGGGTTGGAGCTATGGCTACACCTTC
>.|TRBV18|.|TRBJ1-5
CASSFSPRRSNQPQHF
TGTGCCAGCTCATTCTCTCCCCGCAGAAGCAATCAGCCCCAGCATTTT